This TCR beta chain emerged from a study of T cells in Graves' hyperthyroidism and ophthalmopathy. This clonotype was seen a few times. There were TCR beta CDR3 regions amplified from RNA transcripts. The primer set for the first-round RT-PCR of the TCR CDR3 was HTBI. From the multiplex PCR reads, TCRdb called clonotypes with MiXCR, one entry per CDR3 protein. The data contain nearly 600,000 distinct CDR3 sequences, approximately 13% of them seen just once; the ten biggest clones take up under 7%. The CDR3 runs to 16 residues. Trimming shortened V by 8 bases and J by 4 bases, and 23 bases separated the two germline ends. CDR1 is MNHGY and CDR2 is SVAAGI in the germline V gene.

The rearrangement links TRBV6-9 to TRBJ1-1, with D possibly matching TRBD1 (5 bases). Sequenced: blood. This clonotype was obtained from a woman in her 30s with Graves' hyperthyroidism that later progressed to Graves' ophthalmopathy. In DNA, the CDR3 is TGTGCCAGCCGACGGGACGCGTGTGCCCTATGCACTGAAGCTTTCTTT. It yields the protein CASRRDACALCTEAFF.